This T cell receptor (beta chain) was captured by sequencing in a study of CD8 T cells in ankylosing spondylitis. The germline V gene encodes CDR1 MNHEY and CDR2 SVGEGT. CDR3 length: 13 amino acids. Trimming left V 0 bases short and J 9 bases short, with 9 bases between. This clonotype was seen a handful of times. TCRdb itself ran the 5' RACE reads through MiXCR, one entry per CDR3 protein. The sample consists of under 150,000 distinct CDR3 sequences, roughly a tenth of them appearing once. The chain carries TRBV6-2 or TRBV6-3 and TRBJ2-1; D gene unclear. Sample: blood, either unsorted or a sorted T cell fraction (not recorded which). This sequence originates from a male donor with ankylosing spondylitis or in good health (not recorded which). CDR3 nucleotide sequence: TGTGCCAGCAGTTACTCGAGCCGCGGTGAGCAGTTCTTC. Translation gives CASSYSSRGEQFF.